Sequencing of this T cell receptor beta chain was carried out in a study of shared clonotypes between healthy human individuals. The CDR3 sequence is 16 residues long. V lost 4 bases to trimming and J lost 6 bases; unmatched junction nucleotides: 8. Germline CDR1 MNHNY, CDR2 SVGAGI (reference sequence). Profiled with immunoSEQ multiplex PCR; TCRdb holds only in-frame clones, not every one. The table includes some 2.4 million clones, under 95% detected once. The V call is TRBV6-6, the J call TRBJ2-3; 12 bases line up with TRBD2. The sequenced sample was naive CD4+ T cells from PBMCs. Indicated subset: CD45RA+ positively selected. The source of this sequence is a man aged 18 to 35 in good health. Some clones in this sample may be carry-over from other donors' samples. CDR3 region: CASSWASGRAVDTQYF. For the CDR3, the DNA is TGTGCCAGCAGTTGGGCTAGCGGGAGGGCCGTGGATACGCAGTATTTT.